Presented here are 26 T cell receptor beta chains from one specimen sequenced in a study of T-cell reconstitution after alpha-beta-depleted transplantation in children. Using unique molecular identifiers, the investigators prepared the TCRbeta library. Using its own MiXCR run on the PCR reads, TCRdb lists one record per CDR3 protein. The profile shows hundreds of thousands of distinct CDR3 sequences, about 15% of them singletons. The source material was PBMCs, mostly from graft donor cells, sampled 360 days after TCRalphabeta/CD19-depleted stem cell transplant. These receptor sequences come from a male patient under 18 who had a stem cell transplant for acute lymphoblastic leukemia, so the T cells may come from the graft donor.

This clonotype was counted a few times. As DNA, the CDR3 is TGTGCCAGCAACCTAAAGGGGACCCAGTACTTC. Protein sequence: CASNLKGTQYF. The V and J genes are TRBV5-6 and TRBJ2-5; unclear D gene. The germline V and J ends were trimmed by 6 bases and 7 bases, with 10 bases remaining between them. Looked up from germline, CDR1 is SGHDT and CDR2 is YYEEEE. This CDR3 has 11 amino acids.

The rearrangement joins TRBV4-1 to TRBJ2-1; D may be TRBD2 (6 bases). Trimming stripped 1 base from V and 5 bases from J, with 15 bases between. The CDR3 runs 16 residues. Per the germline V gene, CDR1 is MGHRA and CDR2 is YSYEKL. CDR3 DNA sequence: TGCGCCAGCAGCCAAGTCACACTAGCTACCAACAATGAGCAGTTCTTC. It is translated as CASSQVTLATNNEQFF.

In its sample, this clonotype was seen a few times. The genes are TRBV29-1 and TRBJ1-1; D remains ambiguous. Germline loops: CDR1 SQVTM, CDR2 ANQGSEA. V lost 4 bases and J lost 8, with 8 bases in between. The CDR3 extends over 10 amino acids. The CDR3 DNA reads as TGCAGCGTTGTAGGAGCCGAAGCTTTCTTT. Its protein product is CSVVGAEAFF. The variable domain in full, with the rest retrieved from reference TRBV29-1 and TRBJ1-1, is SAVISQKPSRDICQRGTSLTIQCQVDSQVTMMFWYRQQPGQSLTLIATANQGSEATYESGFVIDKFPISRPNLTFSTLTVSNMSPEDSSIYLCSVVGAEAFFGQGTRLTVV.

The V gene is TRBV20-1, the J gene TRBJ2-5; 8 nucleotides align to TRBD2. Germline CDR1 DFQATT, CDR2 SNEGSKA (reference sequence). V was clipped by 7 bases and J by 7 bases; unmatched bases: 11. The CDR3 consists of 13 residues. Here the CDR3 reads CSGSSSGTVTQYF. CDR3 coding DNA: TGCAGTGGGTCGAGTAGCGGGACGGTGACCCAGTACTTC.

V and J are TRBV10-3 and TRBJ2-2; TRBD1 aligns across 8 bases. The length of the CDR3 is 13 residues. The V gene's germline CDR1 is ENHRY and CDR2 SYGVKD. The V segment lost 6 bases and the J segment 6 bases; nucleotides outside the gene matches: 3. The CDR3 sequence is CAIRGQGAGELFF. Written as DNA, the CDR3 is TGTGCCATCAGAGGACAGGGTGCCGGGGAGCTGTTTTTT.

This clonotype was seen only a few times. The CDR3 DNA reads TGTGCCAGCATCCAACAGGGGCCCCCTGGAGAGCAGTACTTC. It yields the protein CASIQQGPPGEQYF. The J gene is TRBJ2-7, the V gene TRBV7-8; 7 nucleotides line up with TRBD1. Germline CDR1 is SGHVS and CDR2 is FQNEAQ. J lost 7 bases, V lost 7 bases, and 13 bases had no gene match. This CDR3 is 14 amino acids long. The full variable domain, its missing parts supplied by reference TRBV7-8 and TRBJ2-7, is GAGVSQSPRYKVAKRGQDVALRCDPISGHVSLFWYQQALGQGPEFLTYFQNEAQLDKSGLPSDRFFAERPEGSVSTLKIQRTQQEDSAVYLCASIQQGPPGEQYFGPGTRLTVT.

The chain joins TRBV25-1 to TRBJ2-6; D is uncertain. This CDR3 has 14 residues. V dropped 2 bases and J dropped 3 bases, with 5 bases sitting between them. Per germline, CDR1 MGHDK and CDR2 SYGVNS. The DNA for the CDR3 is TGTGCCAGCAGTGAACTAGGTGGGGCCAACGTCCTGACTTTC. Amino acids: CASSELGGANVLTF.

The gene calls are TRBV25-1 and TRBJ1-3; no clear D. The V gene's germline CDR1 is MGHDK and CDR2 SYGVNS. This CDR3 region has 12 residues. The V end lost 8 bases, the J end lost 2 bases, and 7 bases lay between the germline ends. CDR3 residues: CASGSAGNTIYF. DNA of the CDR3: TGTGCCAGCGGCAGTGCTGGAAACACCATATATTTT. The full variable domain, in which reference TRBV25-1 and TRBJ1-3 provide the parts outside the CDR3, is EADIYQTPRYLVIGTGKKITLECSQTMGHDKMYWYQQDPGMELHLIHYSYGVNSTEKGDLSSESTVSRIRTEHFPLTLESARPSHTSQYLCASGSAGNTIYFGEGSWLTVV.

This clonotype was picked up one time. The CDR3 protein is CASSLGFRQGTQGNEQFF. In nucleotides, the CDR3 is TGTGCCAGCAGCTTAGGATTCAGACAGGGGACCCAAGGGAATGAGCAGTTCTTC. The genes are TRBV7-6 and TRBJ2-1, with 8 bases identical to TRBD1. The CDR3 loop spans 18 amino acids. Germline CDR1 reads SGHVS; CDR2 reads FNYEAQ. The trim removed 1 base at V and 7 bases at J, leaving 15 bases unmatched.

The chain employs TRBV7-8 and TRBJ2-1; 8 positions agree with TRBD2. Germline V gene lookup returns CDR1 SGHVS and CDR2 FQNEAQ. This CDR3 has 17 amino acids. V shed 1 base and J 7 bases; nucleotides not matched to a gene: 12. In nucleotides, the CDR3 is TGTGCCAGCAGCTTAGGGCGAGGGACTAGAAAAGGTAATGAGCAGTTCTTC. Protein sequence: CASSLGRGTRKGNEQFF.

This clonotype has more than one count but fewer than ten. The V gene is TRBV6-5, the J gene TRBJ1-1; 10 nucleotides match TRBD1. Trimming at V came to 0 bases and at J to 4 bases, leaving 2 bases not matched to a gene. Per the germline V gene, CDR1 is MNHEY and CDR2 is SVGAGI. This CDR3 comprises 15 residues. CDR3 in amino acids: CASSYSDRGGTEAFF. DNA of the CDR3: TGTGCCAGCAGTTACTCGGACAGGGGGGGCACTGAAGCTTTCTTT.

This clonotype was seen more than once but under ten times. The chain has TRBV5-1 and TRBJ1-2; D is uncertain. Germline-derived CDR1 and CDR2 are SGHRS and YFSETQ. The CDR3 is 12 amino acids. Trimming stripped 0 bases from V and 4 bases from J, with 4 bases between. The CDR3 is CASSLAFYGYTF. Here the CDR3 DNA reads TGCGCCAGCAGCTTGGCCTTCTATGGCTACACCTTC.

In its sample, this clonotype was seen a few times. The CDR3 DNA reads TGTGCCAGCAGCCAGGGACACGTGAACACCGGGGAGCTGTTTTTT. Its translation is CASSQGHVNTGELFF. V is TRBV3-1 and J is TRBJ2-2; D possibly corresponds to TRBD1 (6 bases). This CDR3 spans 15 amino acids. Germline V CDR1 and CDR2: LGHDT, YNNKEL (reference sequence). Between the trimmed V and J ends, which lost 3 bases and 1 base, there was a span of 9 bases.

The V and J genes are TRBV7-9 and TRBJ2-3, with D tentatively TRBD2 (6 bases). The V gene lost 1 base and the J gene lost 6 bases, with 11 bases spanning the gap. Germline V lookup: CDR1 SEHNR, CDR2 FQNEAQ (reference sequence). This CDR3 spans 14 amino acids. CDR3 sequence (DNA): TGTGCCAGCAGCTTAGGGGGGGTCTTGGATACGCAGTATTTT. Its translation: CASSLGGVLDTQYF. Full variable domain (remainder filled in from reference TRBV7-9 and TRBJ2-3): DTGVSQNPRHKITKRGQNVTFRCDPISEHNRLYWYRQTLGQGPEFLTYFQNEAQLEKSRLLSDRFSAERPKGSFSTLEIQRTEQGDSAMYLCASSLGGVLDTQYFGPGTRLTVL.

Only a few counts were recorded for this clonotype. V gene TRBV5-1 combines with J gene TRBJ2-3; 7 nucleotides match TRBD2. Germline V lookup: CDR1 SGHRS, CDR2 YFSETQ. V shed 4 bases and J 5 bases; nucleotides not matched to a gene: 10. The CDR3 is made up of 15 amino acids. CDR3 bases: TGCGCCAGCAGCCCGGGACCGGGGGGACGAGATACGCAGTATTTT. This gives the protein CASSPGPGGRDTQYF.

This clonotype was picked up a small number of times. The chain employs TRBV7-3 and TRBJ2-7; D unclear. Trimming took 3 bases from V and 0 from J, leaving 15 bases between them. Germline assignment: CDR1 SGHTA and CDR2 FQGTGA. CDR3 length equals 16 residues. The CDR3 is CASSFQRASFSYEQYF. The CDR3 nucleotides read TGTGCCAGCAGCTTTCAAAGAGCTTCCTTCTCCTACGAGCAGTACTTC.

J is TRBJ2-7 and V is TRBV29-1, with D tentatively TRBD1 (5 bases). This CDR3 region has 12 residues. V lost 4 bases, J lost 3 bases, and 10 bases lay in between. Germline-derived CDR1 and CDR2 are SQVTM and ANQGSEA. CDR3 residues: CSVVKGIYEQYF. DNA of the CDR3: TGCAGCGTTGTTAAGGGGATCTACGAGCAGTACTTC.

As for this clonotype: Being one base from a much bigger clone, this may be a read error. DNA for the CDR3: TGCAGTGCTAGAAATAGAGGCCTAGCGGGAGGGGGTGGTGAGCAGTTCTTC. This codes for CSARNRGLAGGGGEQFF. This sequence joins TRBV20-1 and TRBJ2-1; 12 bases map to TRBD2. Per germline, CDR1 DFQATT and CDR2 SNEGSKA (reference sequence). The CDR3 spans 17 residues. Trimming cost V 2 bases and J 9 bases; bases outside gene matches: 14.

The V gene is TRBV7-6, the J gene TRBJ2-1, with 10 bases lining up with TRBD2. The CDR3 extends over 16 amino acids. Germline lookup yields CDR1 SGHVS and CDR2 FNYEAQ. V shed 3 bases, J shed 5 bases, and the junction held 7 bases outside the gene matches. CDR3 sequence (DNA): TGTGCCAGCAGCTTTACCTTTCTAGCGGGGGACAATGAGCAGTTCTTC. Its translation: CASSFTFLAGDNEQFF.

V is TRBV15 and J is TRBJ2-2; D is ambiguous. The V gene lost 0 bases and the J gene lost 1 base, with 6 bases spanning the gap. The CDR3 has 15 residues. Germline CDR1 LNHNV, CDR2 YYDKDF (reference sequence). The CDR3, as DNA: TGTGCCACCAGCAGAGATTGGGGGAACACCGGGGAGCTGTTTTTT. Its translation: CATSRDWGNTGELFF. Supplemented by reference TRBV15 and TRBJ2-2, the full variable domain reads DAMVIQNPRYQVTQFGKPVTLSCSQTLNHNVMYWYQQKSSQAPKLLFHYYDKDFNNEADTPDNFQSRRPNTSFCFLDIRSPGLGDTAMYLCATSRDWGNTGELFFGEGSRLTVL.

In its sample, this clonotype was seen a few times. The V call is TRBV7-3, the J call TRBJ2-5; a weak D match, TRBD2 (5 bases). Germline assignment: CDR1 SGHTA and CDR2 FQGTGA. Trimming cost V 0 bases and J 4 bases, with 9 bases left between them. CDR3 length: 14 amino acids. For the CDR3, the DNA is TGTGCCAGCAGCTTAACCCCACGGGGAGAGACCCAGTACTTC. It translates to CASSLTPRGETQYF.

The rearrangement links TRBV20-1 to TRBJ1-1; D not certain. Germline-derived CDR1 and CDR2 are DFQATT and SNEGSKA (reference sequence). Trimming pared 0 bases from V and 1 base from J, leaving 9 bases between. CDR3 length equals 14 residues. The CDR3 loop is CSAREKGANTEAFF. In nucleotides, the CDR3 is TGCAGTGCTAGAGAAAAGGGTGCGAACACTGAAGCTTTCTTT.

J is TRBJ2-3 and V is TRBV6-6; D is undetermined. CDR1 MNHNY and CDR2 SVGAGI come from the germline V gene (reference sequence). With 0 bases removed from V and 9 bases from J, the gap between germline ends came to 10 bases. This CDR3 contains 13 residues. The CDR3 DNA sequence: TGTGCCAGCAGTTACTCGGGCCGACCAACGCAGTATTTT. It yields the protein CASSYSGRPTQYF.

This chain links TRBV24-1 with TRBJ2-1, with 13 bases aligning to TRBD2. The length of the CDR3 is 15 residues. The trim removed 9 bases at V and 6 bases at J, leaving 7 bases unmatched. Germline V gene lookup returns CDR1 KGHDR and CDR2 SFDVKD. The CDR3 spells CATARLAGGFNEQFF. The CDR3 DNA reads TGTGCCACCGCTAGACTAGCGGGAGGATTCAATGAGCAGTTCTTC.

The rearrangement links TRBV5-5 to TRBJ1-4, with a tentative D call TRBD1 (5 bases). The CDR3 loop spans 14 amino acids. Trimming took off 5 bases at V and 6 bases at J, with 14 bases between the two ends. CDR1 and CDR2 from the germline V gene are SGHKS and YYEKEE (reference sequence). Here the CDR3 reads CASSLGRRDEKLFF. The CDR3 nucleotides read TGTGCCAGCAGTCTGGGACGGCGGGATGAAAAACTGTTTTTT.

This chain joins TRBV20-1 and TRBJ1-2; 7 bases map to TRBD1. The CDR3 totals 13 residues. Germline V CDR1 and CDR2: DFQATT, SNEGSKA (reference sequence). J lost 3 bases, V lost 3 bases, and 4 bases had no gene match. CDR3 amino acids: CSASNRGDYGYTF. Written as DNA, the CDR3 is TGCAGTGCTAGTAACAGGGGTGACTATGGCTACACCTTC.